This entry lists 30 T cell receptor beta chains sequenced from one sample in a study of T cell repertoires in aging, cancer and after chemotherapy. Peripheral blood genomic DNA, not sorted cells or RNA, was the template. Rearranged V-D-J TRB sequences were amplified with a mixed TRB-A/B primer pool. TCRdb independently ran MiXCR on the multiplex PCR reads; one entry per CDR3 protein. There are under 10,000 distinct CDR3 sequences in the sample; 30% to 40% occur only once, and around 3.7% lies in the top ten. The sample taken for sequencing was blood. The receptors originated from a human donor in good health.

Regarding this clonotype: This may be a read error: a much more frequent sequence differs by one nucleotide. This chain connects TRBV6-5 to TRBJ2-1; tentatively, D is TRBD1 or TRBD2 (5 bases each). Per germline, CDR1 MNHEY and CDR2 SVGAGI. The CDR3 has 14 amino acids. Trimming removed 2 bases from V and 10 bases from J, with 15 bases in between. The CDR3 DNA follows: TGTGCCAGCAGTTACGGGGCTAGCTCCTACGAGCAGTTCTTC. Translated, it gives CASSYGASSYEQFF.

The chain joins TRBV19 to TRBJ2-1, with D unresolved. The CDR3 has 12 residues. Trimming took off 3 bases at V and 9 bases at J, with 9 bases between the two ends. Per the germline V gene, CDR1 is LNHDA and CDR2 is SQIVND (reference sequence). CDR3 sequence: CASSIRSAEQFF. DNA for the CDR3: TGTGCCAGTAGTATTAGGTCGGCTGAGCAGTTCTTC.

This clonotype rates as medium-sized. This CDR3 is CSVGALGGQGSTDTQYF. CDR3 in DNA: TGCAGCGTTGGGGCGCTCGGAGGGCAGGGAAGCACAGATACGCAGTATTTT. This sequence joins TRBV29-1 and TRBJ2-3; the D gene is possibly TRBD2 (6 bases). This CDR3 has 17 residues. The germline CDR1 and CDR2 sequences are SQVTM and ANQGSEA. Between the trimmed V and J ends, which lost 4 bases and 0 bases, there was a span of 20 bases.

The chain couples TRBV7-9 to TRBJ2-5; 9 nucleotides line up with TRBD2. Losses at the gene ends were 5 bases for V and 5 bases for J; bases not matched to a gene: 9. Germline values: CDR1 SEHNR, CDR2 FQNEAQ (reference sequence). This CDR3 spans 15 amino acids. This CDR3 is CASSLSGGLRETQYF. In DNA, the CDR3 is TGTGCCAGCAGCCTTAGCGGGGGCCTCCGGGAGACCCAGTACTTC. Supplemented by reference TRBV7-9 and TRBJ2-5, the full variable domain reads DTGVSQNPRHKITKRGQNVTFRCDPISEHNRLYWYRQTLGQGPEFLTYFQNEAQLEKSRLLSDRFSAERPKGSFSTLEIQRTEQGDSAMYLCASSLSGGLRETQYFGPGTRLLVL.

The rearrangement links TRBV2 to TRBJ1-2, with 10 bases lining up with TRBD1. Unmatched junction bases numbered 3, after V lost 0 bases and J lost 5 bases. CDR1 and CDR2 (germline): SNHLY, FYNNEI. This CDR3 has 15 residues. CDR3 amino acids: CASSEATGQGYGYTF. The CDR3 nucleotides read TGTGCCAGCAGTGAAGCGACGGGACAGGGGTATGGCTACACCTTC.

The chain joins TRBV6-5 to TRBJ1-3; a weak D match, TRBD1 (6 bases). Germline V gives CDR1 MNHEY, CDR2 SVGAGI. V was shortened by 6 bases and J by 8 bases, with 17 bases between the two germline ends. CDR3 length equals 14 residues. The CDR3, as DNA: TGTGCCAGCAGAGAATACAGGGTCGAGGACACCATATATTTT. It codes for CASREYRVEDTIYF.

CDR3 coding DNA: TGTGCCACCAGCCAGGGGGCGAACTATGGCTACACCTTC. It is translated as CATSQGANYGYTF. V gene TRBV24-1 combines with J gene TRBJ1-2; 8 bases map to TRBD1. CDR3 length equals 13 residues. The V gene end was trimmed by 7 bases and the J gene end by 2 bases; junction bases not matched to a gene: 2. Germline V gene data show CDR1 as KGHDR and CDR2 as SFDVKD.

V is TRBV20-1 and J is TRBJ2-5, with TRBD2 identical over 10 bases. V was pared by 4 bases and J by 5 bases, with 7 bases of the junction left unmatched. This CDR3 is 14 amino acids long. From germline, CDR1 is DFQATT and CDR2 SNEGSKA (reference sequence). CDR3 nucleotide sequence: TGCAGTGCTAAAAAGCGGGGGGGCGGCGAGACCCAGTACTTC. It codes for CSAKKRGGGETQYF.

This rearrangement joins TRBV24-1 to TRBJ1-1; no reliable D call. The germline V gene encodes CDR1 KGHDR and CDR2 SFDVKD. Deletions cut 0 bases from V and 2 bases from J, with 15 bases between. The CDR3 consists of 17 residues. As DNA, the CDR3 is TGTGCCACCAGTGATTTGGGTGTTCAGTCAGATAACACTGAAGCTTTCTTT. Translating it yields CATSDLGVQSDNTEAFF.

This clonotype was detected only a few times. The chain links TRBV19 to TRBJ1-1, with a tentative D call TRBD1 (5 bases). CDR1 LNHDA and CDR2 SQIVND come from the germline V gene (reference sequence). The CDR3 loop spans 15 amino acids. Trimming took off 7 bases at V and 6 bases at J, with 21 bases between the two ends. The CDR3 nucleotides read TGTGCCAGTACCTCCCTTGAAGGGGATACTTCTGAAGCTTTCTTT. Amino acid sequence: CASTSLEGDTSEAFF.

The chain links TRBV19 to TRBJ2-5; 10 nucleotides agree with TRBD1. The ends lost 1 base at V and 5 bases at J; junction bases unmatched: 10. Germline CDR1 reads LNHDA; CDR2 reads SQIVND (reference sequence). CDR3 length equals 17 residues. For the CDR3, the DNA is TGTGCCAGTAGTATAGGCTTCGGACAGGGGGTAGGTGAGACCCAGTACTTC. Its translation: CASSIGFGQGVGETQYF.

The gene calls are TRBV7-9 and TRBJ2-2; tentatively, D is TRBD2 (6 bases). Germline CDR1 reads SEHNR; CDR2 reads FQNEAQ (reference sequence). The V end was cut by 2 bases, the J end by 6 bases, with 16 bases between. The CDR3 runs 16 residues. In DNA form, the CDR3 reads TGTGCCAGCAGCTTATTGTCTCTGTCGGGGGCCGGGGAGCTGTTTTTT. This sequence encodes CASSLLSLSGAGELFF.

CDR3 sequence: CASSRRVGEKLFF. The DNA for the CDR3 is TGTGCCAGCTCCCGCAGGGTTGGAGAAAAACTGTTTTTT. The gene calls are TRBV18 and TRBJ1-4, with TRBD1 as a possible D gene (5 bases). Trimming took 6 bases from V and 8 from J, leaving 13 bases between them. CDR1 and CDR2 from the germline V gene are KGHSH and LQKENI. The length of the CDR3 is 13 residues.

V gene TRBV5-1 combines with J gene TRBJ1-4; 7 positions agree with TRBD1. The CDR3 covers 16 residues. From germline, CDR1 is SGHRS and CDR2 YFSETQ. V lost 4 bases and J lost 4; bases outside the gene matches: 10. CDR3 DNA: TGCGCCAGCAGCATGGGACAGTACGGCTTTAATGAAAAACTGTTTTTT. Its translation: CASSMGQYGFNEKLFF.

This clonotype was counted between two and nine times. The rearrangement joins TRBV10-3 to TRBJ1-2; 7 nucleotides match TRBD1. J was trimmed by 3 bases and V by 4 bases; bases with no gene match: 2. This CDR3 is 13 amino acids long. Germline CDR1 and CDR2: ENHRY and SYGVKD. CDR3 nucleotide sequence: TGTGCCATCAGTGCCGACAGGGACTATGGCTACACCTTC. It is translated as CAISADRDYGYTF.

This clonotype was counted only a few times. The chain recombines TRBV10-1 with TRBJ1-4; D gene ambiguous. Germline V gives CDR1 WNHNN, CDR2 SYGVQD (reference sequence). Between the trimmed V and J ends, which lost 3 bases and 8 bases, there was a span of 7 bases. The CDR3 length is 12 residues. The CDR3 nucleotides are TGCGCCAGCAGTGAAGGACTGGAAAAACTGTTTTTT. It yields the protein CASSEGLEKLFF.

This clonotype appeared a few times. This chain links TRBV6-5 with TRBJ2-1; the D gene is possibly TRBD2 (6 bases). CDR1 and CDR2 from the germline V gene are MNHEY and SVGAGI. Between the trimmed V and J ends, which lost 0 bases and 6 bases, there was a span of 12 bases. The CDR3 consists of 15 residues. CDR3 protein: CASSYSGGATNEQFF. CDR3 coding DNA: TGTGCCAGCAGTTACTCGGGCGGGGCTACCAATGAGCAGTTCTTC.

This clonotype has a handful of counts. The chain uses TRBV6-5 and TRBJ1-1; D is unclear. CDR1 MNHEY and CDR2 SVGAGI come from the germline V gene. This CDR3 is built from 13 residues. Trimming removed 5 bases at V and 4 bases at J, with 11 bases between. CDR3 protein: CASSPVVGTEAFF. Written as DNA, the CDR3 is TGTGCCAGCAGTCCCGTAGTGGGCACTGAAGCTTTCTTT.

This clonotype came up a few times. V and J are TRBV19 and TRBJ2-1, with D possibly matching TRBD2 (5 bases). Trimming removed 1 base at V and 6 bases at J, with 13 bases between. The CDR3 length is 15 residues. The V gene's germline CDR1 is LNHDA and CDR2 SQIVND (reference sequence). The CDR3 DNA reads TGTGCCAGTAGTATAGTAGGGATTCGGGGCAATGAGCAGTTCTTC. Amino acids: CASSIVGIRGNEQFF.

This clonotype was seen only a few times. The genes are TRBV6-5 and TRBJ1-5; D is possibly TRBD1 (6 bases). The CDR3 sequence is 13 residues long. Trimming pared 4 bases from V and 6 bases from J, leaving 10 bases between. Germline values: CDR1 MNHEY, CDR2 SVGAGI. Written as DNA, the CDR3 is TGTGCCAGCAGTTGGGGGGCTGGTCAGCCCCAGCATTTT. Amino acids: CASSWGAGQPQHF.

The V and J genes are TRBV4-2 and TRBJ1-1, with TRBD1 matching over 7 bases. Germline assignment: CDR1 LGHNA and CDR2 YNFKEQ. J lost 3 bases, V lost 4 bases, and 11 bases had no gene match. The CDR3 is 16 amino acids. CDR3 DNA: TGTGCCAGCAGCCCGACAGGGAGGGGGACGGACACTGAAGCTTTCTTT. This encodes CASSPTGRGTDTEAFF.

This sequence joins TRBV27 and TRBJ1-1, with no clear D. The CDR3 totals 11 residues. Germline assignment: CDR1 MNHEY and CDR2 SMNVEV (reference sequence). V shed 1 base and J shed 11 bases, with 8 bases lying between them. The chain's CDR3 is CASSLFGRAFF. The CDR3 DNA follows: TGTGCCAGCAGTTTATTCGGGAGGGCTTTCTTT.

This clonotype was detected a few times. The chain is built from TRBV6-5 and TRBJ2-7; D ambiguous. V gave up 5 bases and J gave up 11 bases, with 19 bases separating them. The germline V gene has CDR1 MNHEY and CDR2 SVGAGI. CDR3 size: 13 residues. The CDR3 DNA follows: TGTGCCAGCAGTGACGCGTCGGGTACGCGAGAGTACTTC. It is translated as CASSDASGTREYF.

The chain uses TRBV19 and TRBJ2-3; no clear D gene. V lost 3 bases, J lost 1 base, and 8 bases lay in between. CDR1 and CDR2 (germline): LNHDA, SQIVND (reference sequence). CDR3 length: 14 residues. The CDR3 DNA reads TGTGCCAGTAGTATCTTGGGCGGCACAGATACGCAGTATTTT. This sequence encodes CASSILGGTDTQYF.

The rearrangement links TRBV7-2 to TRBJ2-3, with 7 bases aligning to TRBD2. CDR1 is SGHTA and CDR2 is FQGNSA in the germline V gene. The ends lost 2 bases at V and 2 bases at J; junction bases unmatched: 7. The CDR3 is made up of 16 amino acids. CDR3 sequence: CASSLLGGKITDTQYF. The CDR3 DNA reads TGTGCCAGCAGCTTATTGGGGGGGAAAATCACAGATACGCAGTATTTT.

In DNA form, the CDR3 reads TGTGCCAGCAGCTTGGTACCCACTGAAGCTTTCTTT. It encodes CASSLVPTEAFF. V usage is TRBV5-4 and J usage is TRBJ1-1; D is uncertain. V was shortened by 0 bases and J by 4 bases, with 4 bases between the two germline ends. The CDR3 length is 12 residues. Germline V lookup: CDR1 SGHNT, CDR2 YYREEE (reference sequence).

This chain uses TRBV7-9 with TRBJ1-1; maybe TRBD1 (5 bases). The germline V gene encodes CDR1 SEHNR and CDR2 FQNEAQ (reference sequence). The CDR3 runs 14 residues. Trimming took off 8 bases at V and 3 bases at J, with 16 bases between the two ends. The CDR3 region is CASSTQGEDTEAFF. CDR3 DNA sequence: TGTGCCAGCTCAACTCAGGGAGAGGACACTGAAGCTTTCTTT.

This clonotype is termed medium-sized. V and J are TRBV7-2 and TRBJ1-4; D is unclear. The V gene's germline CDR1 is SGHTA and CDR2 FQGNSA. There are 16 residues in the CDR3. The germline V and J ends were trimmed by 5 bases and 1 base, with 14 bases remaining between them. CDR3: CASSLFPGKTNEKLFF. The CDR3 nucleotides read TGTGCCAGCAGCCTCTTCCCGGGAAAAACTAATGAAAAACTGTTTTTT.

This clonotype has just a few counts. The CDR3 reads CATSGVLDTGELFF. Here the CDR3 DNA reads TGTGCCACCAGTGGGGTTTTGGACACCGGGGAGCTGTTTTTT. This chain uses TRBV24-1 with TRBJ2-2, with D unresolved. V was cut by 5 bases and J by 3 bases, with 9 bases left in between. The germline V gene encodes CDR1 KGHDR and CDR2 SFDVKD. This CDR3 is built from 14 residues.

This clonotype turned up a few times. The chain carries TRBV6-4 and TRBJ1-5; D remains ambiguous. V was shortened by 2 bases and J by 3 bases, with 5 bases between the two germline ends. Germline values: CDR1 MRHNA, CDR2 SNTAGT. The CDR3 length is 13 residues. In nucleotides, the CDR3 is TGTGCCAGCAGTGACAGTCCCAATCAGCCCCAGCATTTT. It specifies CASSDSPNQPQHF.